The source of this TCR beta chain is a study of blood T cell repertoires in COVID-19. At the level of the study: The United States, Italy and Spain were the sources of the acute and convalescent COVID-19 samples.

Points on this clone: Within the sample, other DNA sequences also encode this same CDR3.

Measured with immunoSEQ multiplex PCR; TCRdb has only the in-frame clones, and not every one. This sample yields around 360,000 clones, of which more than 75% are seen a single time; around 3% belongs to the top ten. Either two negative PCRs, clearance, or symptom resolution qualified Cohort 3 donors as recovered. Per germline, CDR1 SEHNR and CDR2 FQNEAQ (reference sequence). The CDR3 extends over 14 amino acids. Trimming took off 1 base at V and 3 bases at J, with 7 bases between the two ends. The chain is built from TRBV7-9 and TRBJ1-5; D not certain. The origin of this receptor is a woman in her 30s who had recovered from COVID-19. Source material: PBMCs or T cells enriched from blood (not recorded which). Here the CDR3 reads CASSLGQNNQPQHF. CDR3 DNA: TGTGCCAGCAGCTTAGGTCAGAACAATCAGCCCCAGCATTTT.